This entry lists 21 T cell receptor beta chains sequenced from one sample in a study of Graves' ophthalmopathy and Graves' hyperthyroidism listed by TCRdb under 2018. The sequencer listed for this sample is Illumina HiSeq 2000. For repertoire sequencing, the TCR beta CDR3 regions were amplified from RNA transcripts. The first round was an RT-PCR using HTBI primers with the Qiagen OneStep RT-PCR kit, and this first round was followed by a second-round multiplex PCR, then size selection and purification. The public reads were reprocessed in TCRdb via fastp at Q25 and MiXCR, keeping in-frame beta chains. Each CDR3 protein appears once, grouped with its most common genes and DNA. The sample table lists approximately 160,000 distinct CDR3 sequences, under 45% of them with a count of one. The ten largest clones represent around 9.3% of the sample. Sequenced sample: peripheral blood. The source of these receptors is a man aged 30 to 45 with Graves' ophthalmopathy. Donor details come from another sample of the same person, matched by shared clones.

The chain couples TRBV5-1 to TRBJ2-7; 7 bases match TRBD1. The CDR3 spans 14 residues. Germline-derived CDR1 and CDR2 are SGHRS and YFSETQ. Trimming at V came to 4 bases and at J to 5 bases, leaving 9 bases not matched to a gene. CDR3 loop: CASSPWTGNHEQYF. CDR3 nucleotide sequence: TGCGCCAGCAGCCCCTGGACAGGTAACCACGAGCAGTACTTC.

This clonotype has ten or more counts. The V and J genes are TRBV4-3 and TRBJ2-2; D remains unclear. Per the germline V gene, CDR1 is LGHNA and CDR2 is YSLEER. The CDR3 length is 14 residues. V gave up 0 bases and J gave up 5 bases, with 7 bases separating them. The CDR3 nucleotides read TGCGCCAGCAGCCAAGATCCCTCTACCGGGGAGCTGTTTTTT. Protein sequence: CASSQDPSTGELFF.

The chain joins TRBV12-5 to TRBJ1-6; D remains unclear. V was clipped by 6 bases and J by 6 bases, with 12 bases between them. CDR3 size: 14 residues. CDR1 and CDR2 from the germline V gene are LGHNT and FRNRAP. CDR3 in amino acids: CASGHRQSNSPLHF. The DNA of the CDR3 is TGTGCTAGTGGACACAGACAAAGTAATTCACCCCTCCACTTT.

This clonotype has just a few counts. The J gene is TRBJ2-7, the V gene TRBV20-1; TRBD2 matches at 7 bases. CDR1 DFQATT and CDR2 SNEGSKA come from the germline V gene (reference sequence). J lost 2 bases, V lost 3 bases, and 4 bases had no gene match. The CDR3 covers 13 residues. The CDR3 DNA is TGCAGTGCTAGTGGACTAGATCCCTACGAGCAGTACTTC. Its protein product is CSASGLDPYEQYF.

This clonotype has ten or more counts. The rearrangement uses TRBV30 and TRBJ2-4; D might be TRBD2 (6 bases). Trimming removed 3 bases from V and 11 bases from J, with 17 bases in between. Germline V gene sequence: CDR1 GTSNPN, CDR2 SVGIG (reference sequence). The CDR3 consists of 13 residues. The CDR3 spells CAWSRLDALVQYF. The CDR3 DNA follows: TGTGCCTGGAGCCGACTAGATGCTCTCGTTCAGTACTTC.

The J gene is TRBJ2-7, the V gene TRBV11-2; tentative D call: TRBD2 (5 bases). This CDR3 contains 17 residues. Germline V gene lookup returns CDR1 SGHAT and CDR2 FQNNGV. Trimming took 2 bases from V and 2 from J, leaving 19 bases between them. The CDR3 coding sequence is TGTGCCAGCAGCTTAACCGGGATGATGGGTCGGGCCTACGAGCAGTACTTC. Encoded protein: CASSLTGMMGRAYEQYF.

The genes are TRBV12-3 or TRBV12-4 and TRBJ1-5; D is ambiguous. This CDR3 is 16 amino acids long. V lost 4 bases to trimming and J lost 0 bases, with 13 bases between them. The chain's CDR3 is CASSSKGLNSNQPQHF. CDR3 DNA sequence: TGTGCCAGCAGTTCAAAAGGGCTAAATAGCAATCAGCCCCAGCATTTT.

This clonotype was seen repeatedly, ten times or more. The chain employs TRBV30 and TRBJ2-4; 7 bases agree with TRBD2. With V trimmed by 2 bases and J by 6 bases, 4 bases remained unmatched. In germline, CDR1 is GTSNPN, CDR2 SVGIG (reference sequence). This CDR3 is built from 13 residues. CDR3 in DNA: TGTGCCTGGAGTAATCCTAGCGGAAACATTCAGTACTTC. Translation: CAWSNPSGNIQYF. The whole variable domain, remainder taken from reference TRBV30 and TRBJ2-4, is SQTIHQWPATLVQPVGSPLSLECTVEGTSNPNLYWYRQAAGRGLQLLFYSVGIGQISSEVPQNLSASRPQDRQFILSSKKLLLSDSGFYLCAWSNPSGNIQYFGAGTRLSVL.

The V call is TRBV10-2, the J call TRBJ1-5; the match to TRBD1 covers 8 bases. The CDR3 length is 16 residues. Germline trimming cut 0 bases from V and 5 bases from J; bases unmatched to any gene: 6. Germline loops: CDR1 WSHSY, CDR2 SAAADI. The CDR3 loop reads CASSESDRGSDQPQHF. The CDR3 nucleotides are TGCGCCAGCAGTGAGTCCGACAGGGGATCCGATCAGCCCCAGCATTTT.

This clonotype was seen more than once but under ten times. The chain links TRBV2 to TRBJ2-7; D is unclear. Germline CDR1 and CDR2: SNHLY and FYNNEI. CDR3 length: 13 residues. V was pared by 7 bases and J by 3 bases, with 13 bases between. CDR3 DNA: TGTGCCAGCAATCCGGACGTCAACTACGAGCAGTACTTC. Translating it yields CASNPDVNYEQYF.

This clonotype came up many times. This sequence joins TRBV27 and TRBJ2-5; 12 positions agree with TRBD2. V lost 7 bases and J lost 4; bases outside the gene matches: 10. The germline gives CDR1 MNHEY, CDR2 SMNVEV (reference sequence). This CDR3 is built from 16 residues. The CDR3 loop is CASTGLAGLGGETQYF. The CDR3 DNA follows: TGTGCCAGCACGGGACTAGCGGGTTTAGGAGGAGAGACCCAGTACTTC.

This clonotype came up many times. This rearrangement joins TRBV11-3 to TRBJ2-5; 8 nucleotides agree with TRBD2. Germline V gene data show CDR1 as SGHNT and CDR2 as YENEEA. The V segment lost 5 bases and the J segment 5 bases; nucleotides outside the gene matches: 16. CDR3 size: 17 residues. The CDR3 nucleotides are TGTGCCAGCAGCCCCATAGGCCGTCGGGAGGGCCCGGAGACCCAGTACTTC. Protein product: CASSPIGRREGPETQYF.

This clonotype was observed at least ten times. J is TRBJ2-7 and V is TRBV4-1; a weak D match, TRBD1 (6 bases). The V end was cut by 1 base, the J end by 2 bases, with 12 bases between. There are 15 residues in the CDR3. Germline CDR1 and CDR2: MGHRA and YSYEKL. The CDR3 is CASSQGDTTPYEQYF. The DNA for the CDR3 is TGCGCCAGCAGCCAAGGGGACACCACCCCCTACGAGCAGTACTTC.

V gene TRBV6-1 combines with J gene TRBJ2-5, with a weak D call TRBD1 (6 bases). The CDR3 runs 13 residues. Germline CDR1 MNHNS, CDR2 SASEGT. Trimming took 7 bases from V and 2 from J, leaving 11 bases between them. CDR3 protein: CASKTGLQETQYF. The CDR3 DNA reads TGTGCCAGCAAGACAGGTCTGCAAGAGACCCAGTACTTC.

This clonotype has ten or more counts. The chain combines TRBV7-8 with TRBJ1-1, with no clear D. The CDR3 contains 15 residues. V was trimmed by 2 bases and J by 0 bases, leaving 10 bases between them. Germline CDR1 and CDR2: SGHVS and FQNEAQ. The CDR3 DNA follows: TGTGCCAGCAGCTTATCCCCACCCATGAACACTGAAGCTTTCTTT. Its protein is CASSLSPPMNTEAFF.

This clonotype showed up many times. The chain joins TRBV20-1 to TRBJ2-7; a weak D match, TRBD1 (6 bases). The CDR3 runs 12 residues. Trimming took off 4 bases at V and 4 bases at J, with 11 bases between the two ends. From germline, CDR1 is DFQATT and CDR2 SNEGSKA (reference sequence). The CDR3 reads CSAILQGYEQYF. The DNA for the CDR3 is TGCAGTGCTATTCTACAGGGTTACGAGCAGTACTTC.

The chain joins TRBV27 to TRBJ1-6; a weak D match, TRBD1 (6 bases). The V and J ends lost 3 bases and 7 bases respectively, with 16 bases between them. The germline CDR1 and CDR2 sequences are MNHEY and SMNVEV (reference sequence). CDR3 length equals 16 residues. For the CDR3, the DNA is TGTGCCAGCAGTTTCTTGTCGGCAGGGGCAAATTCACCCCTCCACTTT. Protein product: CASSFLSAGANSPLHF.

The table lists this clonotype with many counts. CDR3 nucleotides: TGTGCTAGTGGTTTGGAGGACATGAACACTGAAGCTTTCTTT. Protein sequence: CASGLEDMNTEAFF. This sequence joins TRBV12-5 and TRBJ1-1, with D possibly matching TRBD1 (5 bases). The CDR3 runs to 14 residues. CDR1 is LGHNT, CDR2 FRNRAP, per germline. Trimming removed 1 base from V and 0 bases from J, with 6 bases in between.

This clonotype was seen at least ten times. The V call is TRBV6-4, the J call TRBJ1-5; D unclear. V was clipped by 3 bases and J by 7 bases, with 13 bases between them. This CDR3 contains 14 residues. CDR1 is MRHNA, CDR2 SNTAGT, per germline. The chain's CDR3 is CASSERGALQPQHF. CDR3 DNA sequence: TGTGCCAGCAGTGAACGCGGTGCCCTGCAGCCCCAGCATTTT.

This clonotype has at least ten counts. This chain uses TRBV11-1 with TRBJ1-1; 9 nucleotides align to TRBD1. The CDR3 spans 17 residues. The J segment lost 4 bases and the V segment lost 4 bases, leaving 13 bases of the junction unmatched. CDR1 SGHAT and CDR2 FQDESV come from the germline V gene (reference sequence). Here the CDR3 DNA reads TGTGCCAGCAGCTATAGTCCGGGACAGGGAGTCGGCACTGAAGCTTTCTTT. Protein product: CASSYSPGQGVGTEAFF.

The CDR3 sequence is CASSLSIRDSPLHF. The CDR3 DNA reads as TGTGCCAGCAGTTTATCGATTCGGGATTCACCCCTCCACTTT. V usage is TRBV27 and J usage is TRBJ1-6; D gene ambiguous. V lost 0 bases, J lost 8 bases, and 8 bases lay in between. CDR3 length: 14 residues. In germline, CDR1 is MNHEY, CDR2 SMNVEV (reference sequence).